These 13 T cell receptor beta chains were all obtained from the same sample, sequenced in a study of identical twins listed by TCRdb under 2016. The library was built by means of 5' RACE. TCRdb names Illumina HiSeq 2000 as the instrument used. The raw public reads went through TCRdb reprocessing: fastp at Q25, MiXCR clone calling, in-frame beta chains kept. Every CDR3 protein is listed once, alongside the most common genes and DNA of its rows. The sample includes around 1.7 million distinct CDR3 sequences, with about 32% observed a single time. The leading ten clones occupy over 0.25% of the sample. Material: cord blood. The receptors stem from a newborn girl in good health.

V gene TRBV5-6 combines with J gene TRBJ1-1, with 8 bases identical to TRBD1. The CDR3 covers 14 residues. The germline gives CDR1 SGHDT, CDR2 YYEEEE. Unmatched junction bases numbered 6, after V lost 4 bases and J lost 4 bases. Here the CDR3 DNA reads TGTGCCAGCAGCCATATAACAGGGGGCACTGAAGCTTTCTTT. The encoded protein is CASSHITGGTEAFF.

This chain links TRBV29-1 with TRBJ1-2; D uncertain. The CDR3 spans 12 residues. V lost 2 bases to trimming and J lost 5 bases, with 9 bases between them. CDR1 and CDR2 from the germline V gene are SQVTM and ANQGSEA. CDR3 amino acids: CSVERQPYGYTF. CDR3 DNA: TGCAGCGTTGAAAGGCAGCCGTATGGCTACACCTTC.

This clonotype was observed a handful of times. The chain employs TRBV10-3 and TRBJ1-2; D ambiguous. Germline V gene data show CDR1 as ENHRY and CDR2 as SYGVKD. V was cut by 5 bases and J by 4 bases, with 20 bases left in between. The CDR3 runs to 16 residues. The CDR3 coding sequence is TGTGCCATCAGTCCCCCTGCCCTCGACAAAAGCTATGGCTACACCTTC. The encoded protein is CAISPPALDKSYGYTF.

This clonotype was seen more than once but under ten times. J is TRBJ2-5 and V is TRBV27; no reliable D call. From germline, CDR1 is MNHEY and CDR2 SMNVEV (reference sequence). This CDR3 is built from 15 residues. Trimming stripped 6 bases from V and 1 base from J, with 15 bases between. CDR3 coding DNA: TGTGCCAGCAGCCTCGTATGGGCCGGCCAAGAGACCCAGTACTTC. This encodes CASSLVWAGQETQYF.

This clonotype was seen only a few times. J is TRBJ2-1 and V is TRBV29-1; 12 nucleotides match TRBD2. CDR3 size: 15 residues. Germline V gene lookup returns CDR1 SQVTM and CDR2 ANQGSEA. Trimming cost V 5 bases and J 3 bases; bases outside gene matches: 5. Written as DNA, the CDR3 is TGCAGCGTTCTAGCGGGGGGGAGGGGCTACAATGAGCAGTTCTTC. It codes for CSVLAGGRGYNEQFF.

This clonotype has only a few counts. The genes are TRBV6-1 and TRBJ1-4; 7 bases are shared with TRBD1. Germline CDR1 reads MNHNS; CDR2 reads SASEGT. This CDR3 has 14 residues. Losses at the gene ends were 8 bases for V and 2 bases for J; bases not matched to a gene: 5. DNA for the CDR3: TGTGCCAGCTCTTCGACAGGGACTAATGAAAAACTGTTTTTT. Translated: CASSSTGTNEKLFF.

This clonotype came up many times. A read error may account for a junction end that differs from germline. The rearrangement joins TRBV5-1 to TRBJ2-5; D may be TRBD1 (5 bases). TRBJ2-7 matches the DNA end more closely, so the J call is doubtful. The CDR3 has 12 residues. Germline V gene data show CDR1 as SGHRS and CDR2 as YFSETQ. The CDR3, as DNA: TGTGCCAGCAGCCTTACAGGCAACGAGCAGTACTTC. It translates to CASSLTGNEQYF.

This chain joins TRBV20-1 and TRBJ1-1; D not resolved. Germline loops: CDR1 DFQATT, CDR2 SNEGSKA (reference sequence). V lost 7 bases and J 3 bases, leaving 15 bases between the germline ends. The CDR3 runs to 13 residues. The CDR3 protein is CSGGYGGDTEAFF. Written as DNA, the CDR3 is TGCAGTGGCGGTTATGGAGGAGACACTGAAGCTTTCTTT.

This clonotype was counted a few times. V usage is TRBV7-9 and J usage is TRBJ1-4, with D unclear. Trimming removed 2 bases from V and 1 base from J, with 11 bases in between. This CDR3 comprises 16 residues. The germline V gene has CDR1 SEHNR and CDR2 FQNEAQ (reference sequence). CDR3 nucleotide sequence: TGTGCCAGCAGCTTAATACAAGGGAGAACTAATGAAAAACTGTTTTTT. Translation gives CASSLIQGRTNEKLFF.

This clonotype turned up a few times. J is TRBJ2-1 and V is TRBV4-2; D is possibly TRBD2 (6 bases). Trimming shortened V by 0 bases and J by 3 bases, and 9 bases separated the two germline ends. Germline CDR1 LGHNA, CDR2 YNFKEQ. The CDR3 runs to 15 residues. The DNA of the CDR3 is TGTGCCAGCAGCCAAGATCCAGCGGGCTACAATGAGCAGTTCTTC. It specifies CASSQDPAGYNEQFF.

The gene calls are TRBV2 and TRBJ2-7, with a possible D match to TRBD2 (5 bases). Trimming removed 6 bases from V and 2 bases from J, with 14 bases in between. Germline V CDR1 and CDR2: SNHLY, FYNNEI. The CDR3 has 14 residues. The CDR3 sequence is CASRNGGFTYEQYF. CDR3 DNA sequence: TGTGCCAGCAGAAACGGAGGTTTTACCTACGAGCAGTACTTC. Full variable domain (rest looked up from reference TRBV2 and TRBJ2-7): EPEVTQTPSHQVTQMGQEVILRCVPISNHLYFYWYRQILGQKVEFLVSFYNNEISEKSEIFDDQFSVERPDGSNFTLKIRSTKLEDSAMYFCASRNGGFTYEQYFGPGTRLTVT.

A few counts support this clonotype. The V gene is TRBV7-9, the J gene TRBJ2-3; TRBD1 matches at 8 bases. With 0 bases clipped from V and 1 base from J, the junction kept 3 bases outside the gene matches. Germline CDR1 is SEHNR and CDR2 is FQNEAQ (reference sequence). The CDR3 runs 16 residues. CDR3 protein: CASSLATGAGTDTQYF. The CDR3 DNA is TGTGCCAGCAGCTTAGCGACAGGGGCTGGCACAGATACGCAGTATTTT.

This clonotype was counted only a few times. The V and J genes are TRBV5-1 and TRBJ2-5, with D maybe TRBD2 (6 bases). The J call may not be correct, given that the DNA end is closer to TRBJ2-7. The CDR3 sequence is 16 residues long. In germline, CDR1 is SGHRS, CDR2 YFSETQ. The CDR3 is CASSLASAGTVYEQYF. DNA for the CDR3: TGCGCCAGCAGCTTGGCTTCGGCAGGGACTGTATACGAGCAGTACTTC.